This is a list of T cell receptor beta chains from one sample in a study of CD8 T cells in Susac syndrome. TCRdb re-analysed the immunoSEQ multiplex PCR reads in MiXCR, keeping a single row per CDR3 protein. The table shows around 200,000 distinct CDR3 sequences, with 95% occurring only once. Specimen: CD4+ T cells from PBMCs. The receptors come from a human donor in good health. The CDR3 runs from the conserved cysteine through the conserved F or W. The D gene is left open where the match is weak. Only some rows state a clone size, as once, few, many or a class for expanded clones.

TRBV3-1	.	.	TRBJ1-2	TGTGCCAGCAGCCAAGGGCAGGGCCCGGGGTATGGCTACACCTTC	CASSQGQGPGYGYTF
TRBV3-1	once	TRBD2	TRBJ2-1	TGTGCCAGCAGCCCGGGGGGTGCTAGCGGTGACAATGAGCAGTTCTTC	CASSPGGASGDNEQFF
TRBV20-1	.	.	TRBJ1-1	TGCAGTGCTAGTGATTACAGGACTATTGAAGCTTTCTTT	CSASDYRTIEAFF
TRBV20-1	.	.	TRBJ2-5	TGCAGTGCCCCGAGGGGGGCTGGTCAAGAGACCCAGTACTTC	CSAPRGAGQETQYF
TRBV12-3/TRBV12-4	.	.	TRBJ2-7	TGTGCCAGCAGTACCGGGACAAACTACGAGCAGTACTTC	CASSTGTNYEQYF
TRBV23-1	.	.	TRBJ2-7	TGCGCCAGCAGTCACAGAGAGCAGGACAGTCCCGTCGGCGAGCAGTACTTC	CASSHREQDSPVGEQYF
TRBV12-3/TRBV12-4	.	TRBD2	TRBJ2-3	TGTGCCAGCACCCCAGCGGGGGGCGCAGATACGCAGTATTTT	CASTPAGGADTQYF
TRBV30	.	.	TRBJ1-2	TGTGCCTGGAGTGTATCAATCGTCCTGTATGGCTACACCTTC	CAWSVSIVLYGYTF
TRBV9	.	TRBD2	TRBJ2-7	TGTGCCAGCAGCGTAGGGGAGGGGAGCTACGAGCAGTACTTC	CASSVGEGSYEQYF
TRBV20-1	.	TRBD2	TRBJ2-5	TGCAGTGCTCCTACTAGCGGGAGGGCCGAGGAGACCCAGTACTTC	CSAPTSGRAEETQYF
TRBV7-9	.	TRBD2	TRBJ2-1	TGTGCCAGCAGCTCGGGACTAGCCTACAATGAGCAGTTCTTC	CASSSGLAYNEQFF
TRBV15	.	TRBD1	TRBJ2-3	TGTGCCACCAGCGGAAGGACAGGCCCCACAGATACGCAGTATTTT	CATSGRTGPTDTQYF
TRBV6-5	.	TRBD2	TRBJ2-1	TGTGCCAGCAGCCCTATCCGACTAGCGGGGGGGCAGTTCTTC	CASSPIRLAGGQFF
TRBV4-1	.	TRBD1	TRBJ2-1	TGCGCCAGCAGCCAACCGGGACAGGGAGGCAATGAGCAGTTCTTC	CASSQPGQGGNEQFF
TRBV7-7	.	.	TRBJ2-3	TGTGCTAGCAGCTCTCGGGGCATACGTCGCGGGCCTAGCACAGATACGCAGTATTTT	CASSSRGIRRGPSTDTQYF
TRBV12-5	.	.	TRBJ2-1	TGTGCTAGTGGGGATGGAGGTTCCTACAATGAGCAGTTCTTC	CASGDGGSYNEQFF
TRBV29-1	.	.	TRBJ2-1	TGCAGCGCTGCTCCCCGGGACAATGAGCAGTTCTTC	CSAAPRDNEQFF
TRBV24-1	.	.	TRBJ2-2	TGTGCCACCAGTGATTCTAGGACTAACACCGGGGAGCTGTTTTTT	CATSDSRTNTGELFF
TRBV27	.	.	TRBJ1-1	TGTGCCAGCAGTTTTTCGCCGGACAGAACTGAAGCTTTCTTT	CASSFSPDRTEAFF
TRBV15	.	TRBD1	TRBJ1-1	TGTGCCACCAGCAAGCGACAGGGGGATATGGCTGAAGCTTTCTTT	CATSKRQGDMAEAFF
TRBV3-1	.	.	TRBJ1-1	TGTGCCAGCAGCCACGAGGGCCACACTGAAGCTTTCTTT	CASSHEGHTEAFF
TRBV20-1	.	.	TRBJ2-3	TGCAGTGCTAGTCGTTCTAGCACAGATACGCAGTATTTT	CSASRSSTDTQYF
TRBV6-1	few	.	TRBJ2-7	TGTGCCAGCAGTCCCACGACGGGCCCCTACGAGCAGTACTTC	CASSPTTGPYEQYF
TRBV7-9	.	.	TRBJ2-7	TGTGCCAGCAGCTTATATCTGGGAGGTGGTGTCGAGCAGTACTTC	CASSLYLGGGVEQYF
TRBV29-1	.	TRBD1	TRBJ2-3	TGCAGCGTTGTCGGGACAGGTCGGAGCACAGATACGCAGTATTTT	CSVVGTGRSTDTQYF
TRBV3-1	.	TRBD1	TRBJ1-2	TGTGCCAGCAGCCAAGAATTTCGGCAGGGGGCGCATGGCTACACCTTC	CASSQEFRQGAHGYTF
TRBV18	.	TRBD1	TRBJ2-3	TGTGCCAGCTCACCTGGACAGGGCCCCACAGATACGCAGTATTTT	CASSPGQGPTDTQYF
TRBV6-1	once	.	TRBJ2-4	TGTGCCAGCAGTCCACGGGGTAAACAGGGAGCCAAAAACATTCAGTACTTC	CASSPRGKQGAKNIQYF
TRBV20-1	few	.	TRBJ2-5	TGCAGTGCTGCCGGAGAAGAGACCCAGTACTTC	CSAAGEETQYF
TRBV9	.	.	TRBJ2-1	TGTGCCAGCAGCGTCCGCGGGACCCCCGTTGGTGAGCAGTTCTTC	CASSVRGTPVGEQFF
TRBV28	.	.	TRBJ2-5	TGTGCCAGCATAGGGGGAGTGGAAGAGACCCAGTACTTC	CASIGGVEETQYF
TRBV5-6	once	.	TRBJ2-1	TGTGCCAGCAGCCCTATTAGCGGAACATATAACAATGAGCAGTTCTTC	CASSPISGTYNNEQFF
TRBV15	.	.	TRBJ1-4	TGTGCCACCAGCAGGCTACTGAGCGATTCGGGTGAAAAACTGTTTTTT	CATSRLLSDSGEKLFF
TRBV25-1	once	.	TRBJ2-7	TGTGCCAGCAGTGCGTCAGGGATCGACGAGCAGTACTTC	CASSASGIDEQYF
TRBV20-1	.	.	TRBJ2-5	TGCAGTGCTCAAGAGGATTCCCAAGAGACCCAGTACTTC	CSAQEDSQETQYF
TRBV12-3/TRBV12-4	.	TRBD2	TRBJ2-7	TGTGCCAGCAGTTTAACTGCTAGCGGGAGCTCCTACGAGCAGTACTTC	CASSLTASGSSYEQYF
TRBV18	.	.	TRBJ2-1	TGTGCCAGCTCACCCGCCGGACAGTACAATGAGCAGTTCTTC	CASSPAGQYNEQFF
TRBV30	.	.	TRBJ2-1	TGTGCCTGGAGGGCGAGAAATGAGCAGTTCTTC	CAWRARNEQFF
TRBV15	.	.	TRBJ2-3	TGTGCCACCCGGGGATTCGGGGGCAGTCCTACGCAGTATTTT	CATRGFGGSPTQYF
TRBV29-1	.	.	TRBJ2-1	TGCAGCGTTGAGATTAGCGGAGGTCTTTTGGCTAATGAGCAGTTCTTC	CSVEISGGLLANEQFF
TRBV11-2	.	.	TRBJ1-5	TGTGCCAGCAGCTTAGGGCTAGGGCAGCCCCAGCATTTT	CASSLGLGQPQHF
TRBV9	.	.	TRBJ2-5	TGTGCCAGCACCGTGGGTGGGTCGCAAGAGACCCAGTACTTC	CASTVGGSQETQYF
TRBV20-1	.	TRBD2	TRBJ2-3	TGCAGTGCTAGTCTAGCGGGAGGGCGGAATACGCAGTATTTT	CSASLAGGRNTQYF
TRBV7-9	.	.	TRBJ2-5	TGTGCCAGCAGCTTGCTGAGGGGGGGCCCAGAGACCCAGTACTTC	CASSLLRGGPETQYF
TRBV18	once	.	TRBJ1-1	TGTGCCAGCTCACCAACTTCCGGGGGCACTGAAGCTTTCTTT	CASSPTSGGTEAFF
TRBV7-9	.	.	TRBJ1-5	TGTGCCAGCAGCTTACGCAGTTATCAGCCCCAGCATTTT	CASSLRSYQPQHF
TRBV5-1	.	.	TRBJ2-1	TGCGCCAGCTCCAGAGCAGGTAGAGACAATGAGCAGTTCTTC	CASSRAGRDNEQFF
TRBV7-2	.	.	TRBJ2-5	TGTGCCAGCAGCTTAGGACCTCCCGAGGGAGAGACCCAGTACTTC	CASSLGPPEGETQYF
TRBV18	.	TRBD1	TRBJ1-5	TGTGCCAGCTCACCATCCGGGACAGGGGGGAATAGGGCCCAGCATTTT	CASSPSGTGGNRAQHF
TRBV10-3	.	TRBD1	TRBJ1-2	TGTGCCATCAGTGCCGACAGGGATGGGGGCTACACCTTC	CAISADRDGGYTF
TRBV20-1	.	.	TRBJ1-5	TGCAGTGCCCCCGTAAATAGCAATCAGCCCCAGCATTTT	CSAPVNSNQPQHF
TRBV12-3/TRBV12-4	.	TRBD2	TRBJ2-2	TGTGCCAGCAGAAAGAGACTAGCCGACACCGGGGAGCTGTTTTTT	CASRKRLADTGELFF
TRBV27	.	.	TRBJ1-2	TGTGCCAGCGGGGCCCGACCCCAGCCAACGTTTGGCTACACCTTC	CASGARPQPTFGYTF
TRBV15	once	TRBD2	TRBJ2-5	TGTGCCACCAGCAGAGATAGCGGGAGTGAAGAGACCCAGTACTTC	CATSRDSGSEETQYF
TRBV7-3	.	.	TRBJ2-3	TGTGCCAGCAGCTTAGGGGGTCCACCCGATACGCAGTATTTT	CASSLGGPPDTQYF
TRBV7-9	.	.	TRBJ1-1	TGTGCCAGCAGCCCTTACGGCAGGGAGGTCACTGAAGCTTTCTTT	CASSPYGREVTEAFF
TRBV30	.	TRBD1	TRBJ2-1	TGTGCCTGGAGTGACGAGGGCCACAGGGGCAATGAGCAGTTCTTC	CAWSDEGHRGNEQFF
TRBV7-9	.	TRBD1	TRBJ1-1	TGTGCCAGCAGCCCGGGACAGGAGACAGCTTTCTTT	CASSPGQETAFF
TRBV29-1	.	.	TRBJ2-2	TGCAGCGTTGTTGGTAGCGGAAGGGCCGGGGAGCTGTTTTTT	CSVVGSGRAGELFF
TRBV4-3	.	.	TRBJ1-2	TGCGCCAGCAGCACAATCTATTCGCCCTATGCCTCCACCGCTGGCTACACCTTC	CASSTIYSPYASTAGYTF